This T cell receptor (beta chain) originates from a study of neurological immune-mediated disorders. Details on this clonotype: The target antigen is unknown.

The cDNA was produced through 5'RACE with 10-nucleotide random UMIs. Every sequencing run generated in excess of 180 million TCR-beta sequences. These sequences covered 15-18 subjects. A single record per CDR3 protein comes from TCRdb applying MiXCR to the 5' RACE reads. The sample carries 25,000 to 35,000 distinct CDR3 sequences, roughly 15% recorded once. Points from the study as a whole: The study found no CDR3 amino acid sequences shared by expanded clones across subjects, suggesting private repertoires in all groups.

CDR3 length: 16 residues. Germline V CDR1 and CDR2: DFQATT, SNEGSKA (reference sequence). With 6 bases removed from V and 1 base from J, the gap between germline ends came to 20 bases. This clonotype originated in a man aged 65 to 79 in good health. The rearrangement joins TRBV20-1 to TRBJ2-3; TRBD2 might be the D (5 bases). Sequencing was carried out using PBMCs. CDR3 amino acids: CSAQYADSSGTDTQYF. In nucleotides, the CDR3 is TGCAGTGCCCAGTACGCGGACTCCTCGGGCACAGATACGCAGTATTTT.